This entry describes one TCR beta chain. The data originate from a study of cytomegalovirus exposure and HLA in healthy donors. The germline CDR1 and CDR2 sequences are MNHEY and SMNVEV (reference sequence). V lost 2 bases and J lost 1, with 6 bases in between. The CDR3 consists of 14 residues. It was with 60 Vbeta and 13 Jbeta primers that the PCR ran. TCRdb's copy holds only in-frame clones and misses some; the assay was immunoSEQ multiplex PCR. Here the sample spans about 190,000 clones, roughly 77% being singletons. Sequencing was performed on PBMCs. The sequence was collected from a man aged 25-40 years in good health and CMV-seropositive. The chain carries TRBV27 and TRBJ2-4; D may be TRBD2 (6 bases). The CDR3 nucleotides read TGTGCCAGCAGTTTAGGGGGGGCCAAAAACATTCAGTACTTC. Translation gives CASSLGGAKNIQYF.